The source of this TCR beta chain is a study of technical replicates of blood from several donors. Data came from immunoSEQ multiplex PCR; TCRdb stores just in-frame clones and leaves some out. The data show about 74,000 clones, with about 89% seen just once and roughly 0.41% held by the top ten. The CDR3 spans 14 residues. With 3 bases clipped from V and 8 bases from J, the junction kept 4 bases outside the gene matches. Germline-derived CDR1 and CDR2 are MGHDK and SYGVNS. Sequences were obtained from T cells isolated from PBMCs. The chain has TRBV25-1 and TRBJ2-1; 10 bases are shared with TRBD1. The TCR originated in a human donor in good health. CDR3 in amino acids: CASSETGGTYEQFF. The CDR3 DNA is TGTGCCAGCAGTGAGACAGGGGGCACCTATGAGCAGTTCTTC. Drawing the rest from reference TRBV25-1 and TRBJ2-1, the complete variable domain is EADIYQTPRYLVIGTGKKITLECSQTMGHDKMYWYQQDPGMELHLIHYSYGVNSTEKGDLSSESTVSRIRTEHFPLTLESARPSHTSQYLCASSETGGTYEQFFGPGTRLTVL.